Presented here are 22 T cell receptor beta chains from one specimen sequenced in a study of beta chain features in type 1 diabetes. Investigators reverse transcribed all isolated RNA, so they sequenced expressed TCRB transcripts. The protocol was immunoSEQ multiplex PCR, while the TCRdb copy is restricted to in-frame clones and leaves out a portion. The data show approximately 170,000 clones, over 7.5% seen once. The sequenced material came from central memory CD4+ T cells from blood. The receptors were gathered from a woman younger than 30 in good health.

The sample holds a few counts of this clone. The genes are TRBV5-1 and TRBJ1-1; TRBD1 aligns across 12 bases. This CDR3 has 20 amino acids. V was clipped by 0 bases and J by 0 bases; unmatched bases: 12. Germline loops: CDR1 SGHRS, CDR2 YFSETQ. CDR3 region: CASSLARDRGRLGMNTEAFF. The CDR3 coding sequence is TGCGCCAGCAGCTTGGCCCGGGACAGGGGGCGTCTGGGTATGAACACTGAAGCTTTCTTT.

This clone was detected only a few times. The chain carries TRBV30 and TRBJ2-2; TRBD2 matches at 8 bases. V gave up 5 bases and J gave up 1 base; unmatched junction bases: 3. CDR1 is GTSNPN and CDR2 is SVGIG in the germline V gene (reference sequence). The CDR3 covers 14 residues. The DNA for the CDR3 is TGTGCCTGGGGAACTAGCGGGAACACCGGGGAGCTGTTTTTT. The encoded protein is CAWGTSGNTGELFF. The complete variable domain, with remaining parts taken from reference TRBV30 and TRBJ2-2, reads SQTIHQWPATLVQPVGSPLSLECTVEGTSNPNLYWYRQAAGRGLQLLFYSVGIGQISSEVPQNLSASRPQDRQFILSSKKLLLSDSGFYLCAWGTSGNTGELFFGEGSRLTVL.

This clone turned up a few times. The chain recombines TRBV11-3 with TRBJ1-2; a weak D match, TRBD1 (5 bases). This CDR3 has 15 amino acids. V was shortened by 6 bases and J by 4 bases, with 18 bases between the two germline ends. CDR1 and CDR2 from the germline V gene are SGHNT and YENEEA. CDR3 loop: CASSNVGAQSYGYTF. The CDR3 DNA is TGTGCCAGCAGTAATGTAGGGGCTCAAAGCTATGGCTACACCTTC.

This clone turned up a few times. The chain recombines TRBV19 with TRBJ1-1; no clear D. The germline V and J ends were trimmed by 7 bases and 0 bases, with 12 bases remaining between them. The length of the CDR3 is 14 residues. Germline CDR1 LNHDA, CDR2 SQIVND (reference sequence). The DNA for the CDR3 is TGTGCCAGTAATGAGGGCGGCATGAACACTGAAGCTTTCTTT. The encoded protein is CASNEGGMNTEAFF.

The chain employs TRBV5-6 and TRBJ1-2; D is unresolved. The CDR3 length is 13 residues. V lost 3 bases, J lost 2 bases, and 8 bases lay in between. Germline V gene sequence: CDR1 SGHDT, CDR2 YYEEEE. The CDR3 protein is CASSYLSNYGYTF. CDR3 DNA sequence: TGTGCCAGCAGCTACCTATCCAACTATGGCTACACCTTC.

The chain employs TRBV7-2 and TRBJ2-4; 8 bases are a match to TRBD1. The CDR3 is 16 amino acids. CDR1 is SGHTA, CDR2 FQGNSA, per germline. Losses at the gene ends were 3 bases for V and 0 bases for J; bases not matched to a gene: 4. The CDR3 loop is CASSFSQGGAKNIQYF. CDR3 coding DNA: TGTGCCAGCAGCTTTTCACAGGGGGGAGCCAAAAACATTCAGTACTTC.

This chain connects TRBV11-2 to TRBJ1-1, with TRBD1 matching over 7 bases. The CDR3 totals 16 residues. Germline-derived CDR1 and CDR2 are SGHAT and FQNNGV. Trimming removed 2 bases from V and 4 bases from J; junction bases left unmatched: 10. The DNA for the CDR3 is TGTGCCAGCAGCTTACTTTTAGGGGGCAGGGTCACTGAAGCTTTCTTT. Encoded protein: CASSLLLGGRVTEAFF.

This clone showed up just a few times. This chain links TRBV18 with TRBJ2-1; 7 nucleotides line up with TRBD2. This CDR3 is built from 15 residues. With V trimmed by 0 bases and J by 10 bases, 9 bases remained unmatched. Per germline, CDR1 KGHSH and CDR2 LQKENI. CDR3: CASSPPDSGGNEQFF. CDR3 coding DNA: TGTGCCAGCTCACCACCCGACTCCGGGGGGAACGAGCAGTTCTTC.

In its sample, this clone was seen a few times. The chain joins TRBV7-6 to TRBJ2-5; TRBD2 agrees at 14 bases. This CDR3 has 15 amino acids. The V gene end was trimmed by 5 bases and the J gene end by 5 bases; junction bases not matched to a gene: 4. CDR1 is SGHVS, CDR2 FNYEAQ, per germline. CDR3 DNA: TGTGCCAGCAGCCCGGGACTAGCGGGAGTCGAGACCCAGTACTTC. Amino acid sequence: CASSPGLAGVETQYF.

This clone was counted a few times. This chain uses TRBV7-2 with TRBJ1-5; D may be TRBD1 (6 bases). The length of the CDR3 is 15 residues. Between the trimmed V and J ends, which lost 5 bases and 7 bases, there was a span of 18 bases. CDR1 and CDR2 (germline): SGHTA, FQGNSA. The CDR3 loop reads CASSRETGSGQPQHF. DNA of the CDR3: TGTGCCAGCAGCCGTGAGACAGGCTCAGGGCAGCCCCAGCATTTT. The variable domain in full, completed from reference TRBV7-2 and TRBJ1-5, reads GAGVSQSPSNKVTEKGKDVELRCDPISGHTALYWYRQSLGQGLEFLIYFQGNSAPDKSGLPSDRFSAERTGGSVSTLTIQRTQQEDSAVYLCASSRETGSGQPQHFGDGTRLSIL.

This clone was counted only a few times. The chain employs TRBV30 and TRBJ1-1; TRBD1 aligns across 8 bases. The CDR3 runs to 12 residues. Per germline, CDR1 GTSNPN and CDR2 SVGIG (reference sequence). Trimming at V came to 2 bases and at J to 5 bases, leaving 1 base not matched to a gene. The CDR3 is CAWSRDRTEAFF. The CDR3, as DNA: TGTGCCTGGAGTCGGGACAGGACTGAAGCTTTCTTT.

The V call is TRBV29-1, the J call TRBJ2-7, with 10 bases lining up with TRBD1. The J segment lost 3 bases and the V segment lost 6 bases, leaving 5 bases of the junction unmatched. Per germline, CDR1 SQVTM and CDR2 ANQGSEA. This CDR3 region has 13 residues. The CDR3 coding sequence is TGCAGCGTCCTGACAGGGGGCCTCTACGAGCAGTACTTC. Protein product: CSVLTGGLYEQYF.

This clone was found a few times. The chain joins TRBV18 to TRBJ2-7; D gene ambiguous. The germline CDR1 and CDR2 sequences are KGHSH and LQKENI. The CDR3 has 14 residues. Trimming cost V 4 bases and J 2 bases, with 12 bases left between them. CDR3 loop: CASSLDPQAYEQYF. DNA of the CDR3: TGTGCCAGCTCACTCGACCCCCAGGCCTACGAGCAGTACTTC.

This clone was found a few times. This chain links TRBV5-1 with TRBJ2-7; TRBD2 might be the D (5 bases). The V gene lost 4 bases and the J gene lost 3 bases, with 17 bases spanning the gap. This CDR3 has 15 amino acids. From germline, CDR1 is SGHRS and CDR2 YFSETQ. CDR3 protein: CASSASWGVDYEQYF. The CDR3 DNA reads TGCGCCAGCAGCGCCTCTTGGGGAGTGGACTACGAGCAGTACTTC.

V and J are TRBV9 and TRBJ1-1, with 9 bases lining up with TRBD1. There are 15 residues in the CDR3. Germline V CDR1 and CDR2: SGDLS, YYNGEE. Trimming removed 0 bases from V and 5 bases from J; junction bases left unmatched: 5. Written as DNA, the CDR3 is TGTGCCAGCAGCGTAGGGGGACAGGGAGGGACTGAAGCTTTCTTT. This translates into CASSVGGQGGTEAFF.

The chain employs TRBV2 and TRBJ2-7; a weak D match, TRBD1 (7 bases). V was shortened by 4 bases and J by 5 bases, with 15 bases between the two germline ends. CDR1 and CDR2 (germline): SNHLY, FYNNEI. The CDR3 covers 14 residues. The CDR3 region is CASSGTGRGDEQYF. In DNA form, the CDR3 reads TGTGCCAGCAGTGGGACAGGTAGGGGGGACGAGCAGTACTTC.

The V call is TRBV5-6, the J call TRBJ1-3, with 9 positions matching TRBD1. The trim removed 3 bases at V and 2 bases at J, leaving 3 bases unmatched. This CDR3 is built from 15 residues. CDR1 SGHDT and CDR2 YYEEEE come from the germline V gene. The CDR3 region is CASSWGTGTGNTIYF. Here the CDR3 DNA reads TGTGCCAGCAGCTGGGGGACAGGGACTGGAAACACCATATATTTT. The whole variable domain, filled in from reference TRBV5-6 and TRBJ1-3, reads DAGVTQSPTHLIKTRGQQVTLRCSPKSGHDTVSWYQQALGQGPQFIFQYYEEEERQRGNFPDRFSGHQFPNYSSELNVNALLLGDSALYLCASSWGTGTGNTIYFGEGSWLTVV.

In DNA, the CDR3 is TGTGCCAGCTCACTCCCGGGACAGTCCTCTGGGGCCAACGTCCTGACTTTC. Its protein is CASSLPGQSSGANVLTF. The chain has TRBV18 and TRBJ2-6; the match to TRBD1 covers 7 bases. Germline V CDR1 and CDR2: KGHSH, LQKENI. J gave up 0 bases and V 4 bases, and 6 bases lay outside the gene matches. CDR3 length equals 17 residues. Looking up the rest from reference TRBV18 and TRBJ2-6 gives the full variable domain: NAGVMQNPRHLVRRRGQEARLRCSPMKGHSHVYWYRQLPEEGLKFMVYLQKENIIDESGMPKERFSAEFPKEGPSILRIQQVVRGDSAAYFCASSLPGQSSGANVLTFGAGSRLTVL.

The chain joins TRBV11-2 to TRBJ2-2; D is ambiguous. Germline loops: CDR1 SGHAT, CDR2 FQNNGV. V was pared by 3 bases and J by 4 bases, with 9 bases between. The CDR3 contains 14 residues. CDR3 loop: CASSFLPITGELFF. CDR3 sequence (DNA): TGTGCCAGCAGCTTCCTTCCTATCACCGGGGAGCTGTTTTTT.

This clone was found many times. This sequence joins TRBV7-9 and TRBJ2-7; tentatively, D is TRBD1 (6 bases). CDR3 length: 13 residues. CDR1 and CDR2 from the germline V gene are SEHNR and FQNEAQ (reference sequence). Trimming cost V 6 bases and J 0 bases, with 9 bases left between them. CDR3 DNA sequence: TGTGCCAGCAGTTCGGACAGCTCCTACGAGCAGTACTTC. As protein: CASSSDSSYEQYF. Combining the CDR3 with reference TRBV7-9 and TRBJ2-7 gives the whole variable domain DTGVSQNPRHKITKRGQNVTFRCDPISEHNRLYWYRQTLGQGPEFLTYFQNEAQLEKSRLLSDRFSAERPKGSFSTLEIQRTEQGDSAMYLCASSSDSSYEQYFGPGTRLTVT.

This clone came up a few times. The rearrangement joins TRBV2 to TRBJ2-7, with 7 bases matching TRBD2. The CDR3 length is 11 residues. Per the germline V gene, CDR1 is SNHLY and CDR2 is FYNNEI. Trimming took 8 bases from V and 6 from J; bases not matched to a gene: 4. The CDR3 protein is CASGGEGEQYF. The CDR3 DNA sequence: TGTGCCAGCGGAGGGGAGGGCGAGCAGTACTTC.

The CDR3 DNA reads as TGTGCCTGGGACCGAGGACTAGCGGAAGCAGATACGCAGTATTTT. Amino acid sequence: CAWDRGLAEADTQYF. The chain has TRBV30 and TRBJ2-3, with 10 positions matching TRBD2. The V gene end was trimmed by 5 bases and the J gene end by 4 bases; junction bases not matched to a gene: 9. This CDR3 has 15 amino acids. Germline CDR1 GTSNPN, CDR2 SVGIG (reference sequence).